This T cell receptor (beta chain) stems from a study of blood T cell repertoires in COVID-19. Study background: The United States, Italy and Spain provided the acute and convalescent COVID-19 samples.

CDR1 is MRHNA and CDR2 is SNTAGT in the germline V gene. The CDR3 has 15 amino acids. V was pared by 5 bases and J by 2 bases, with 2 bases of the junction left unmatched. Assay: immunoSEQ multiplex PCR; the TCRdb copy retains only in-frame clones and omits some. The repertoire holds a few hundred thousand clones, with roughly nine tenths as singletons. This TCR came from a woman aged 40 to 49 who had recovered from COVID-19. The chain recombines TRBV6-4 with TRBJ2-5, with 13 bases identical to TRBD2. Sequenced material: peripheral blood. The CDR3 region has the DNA TGTGCCAGCAGTAGGACTAGCGGGGGTCAAGAGACCCAGTACTTC. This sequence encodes CASSRTSGGQETQYF.